This T cell receptor (beta chain) was captured in a study of T-cell memory formation after mild COVID-19. Study overall: Clusters of TCRs were largely donor specific.

Each CDR3 protein gets one entry after TCRdb re-called the 5' RACE reads with MiXCR. This table holds about 430,000 distinct CDR3 sequences, 18% found once. The CDR3 loop spans 15 amino acids. V dropped 3 bases and J dropped 8 bases, with 18 bases sitting between them. Germline V gives CDR1 SGHNT, CDR2 YYREEE (reference sequence). Input material: PBMCs or a T cell subset sorted from them (not recorded which). This chain connects TRBV5-4 to TRBJ2-1; the D gene is possibly TRBD2 (5 bases). The receptor was derived from a man aged 18 to 30 who had mild COVID-19 (a few samples of this study predate the infection). Cell type and time point are not known. The CDR3 DNA reads as TGTGCCAGCAGCTGGGGAGATGAAGGTGGCGATGAGCAGTTCTTC. This encodes CASSWGDEGGDEQFF.